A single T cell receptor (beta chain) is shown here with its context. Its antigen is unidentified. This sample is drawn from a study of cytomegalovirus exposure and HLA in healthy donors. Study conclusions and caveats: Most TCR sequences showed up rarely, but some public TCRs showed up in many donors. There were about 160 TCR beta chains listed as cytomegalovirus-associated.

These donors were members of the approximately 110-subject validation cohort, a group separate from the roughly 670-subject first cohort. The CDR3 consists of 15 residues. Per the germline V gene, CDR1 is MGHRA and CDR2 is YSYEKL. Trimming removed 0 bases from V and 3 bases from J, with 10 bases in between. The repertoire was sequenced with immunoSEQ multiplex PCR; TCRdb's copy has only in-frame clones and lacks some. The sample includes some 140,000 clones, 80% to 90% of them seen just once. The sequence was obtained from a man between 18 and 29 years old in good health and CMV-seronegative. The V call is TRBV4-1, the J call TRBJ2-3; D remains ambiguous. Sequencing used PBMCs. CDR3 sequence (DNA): TGCGCCAGCAGCCAAGAGCCAGGTTCGACAGATACGCAGTATTTT. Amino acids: CASSQEPGSTDTQYF.